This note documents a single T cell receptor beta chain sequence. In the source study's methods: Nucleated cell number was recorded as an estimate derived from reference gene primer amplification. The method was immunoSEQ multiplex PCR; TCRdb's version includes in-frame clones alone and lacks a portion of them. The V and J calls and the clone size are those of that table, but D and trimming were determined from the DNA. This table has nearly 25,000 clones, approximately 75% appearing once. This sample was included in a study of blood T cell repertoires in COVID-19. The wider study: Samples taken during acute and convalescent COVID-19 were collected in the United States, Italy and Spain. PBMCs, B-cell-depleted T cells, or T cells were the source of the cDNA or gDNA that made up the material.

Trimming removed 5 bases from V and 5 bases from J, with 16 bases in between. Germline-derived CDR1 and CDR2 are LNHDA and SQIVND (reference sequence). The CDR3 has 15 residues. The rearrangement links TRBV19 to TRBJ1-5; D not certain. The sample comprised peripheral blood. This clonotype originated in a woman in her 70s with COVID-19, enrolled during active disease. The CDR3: CASSADPSGDQPQHF. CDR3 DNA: TGTGCCAGTAGTGCAGACCCCAGTGGAGATCAGCCCCAGCATTTT.